This T cell receptor beta chain is from a study of blood T cell repertoires in COVID-19. Study context: There were acute and convalescent COVID-19 samples, and they came from the United States, Italy and Spain.

Methods used by the authors: Amplification with reference gene primers provided the estimates of nucleated cell counts. The table came from immunoSEQ multiplex PCR; TCRdb's copy has only in-frame clones and leaves some out. V and J calls and clone size are those listed in that table; D and trimming were worked out from the DNA. Found here are 200,000 to 250,000 clones, about nine tenths of them singletons; the top ten hold under 3%. Trimming removed 2 bases from V and 2 bases from J; junction bases left unmatched: 5. Germline values: CDR1 MGHRA, CDR2 YSYEKL. The CDR3 has 17 residues. This chain links TRBV4-1 with TRBJ2-2, with 10 bases that match TRBD2. This TCR came from a woman aged 25 to 39 who had recovered from COVID-19. Sequenced input: PBMCs or T cells enriched from blood (not recorded which). The CDR3 region is CASSQKRGGLNTGELFF. The CDR3 coding sequence is TGCGCCAGCAGCCAAAAGCGGGGGGGCCTAAACACCGGGGAGCTGTTTTTT.